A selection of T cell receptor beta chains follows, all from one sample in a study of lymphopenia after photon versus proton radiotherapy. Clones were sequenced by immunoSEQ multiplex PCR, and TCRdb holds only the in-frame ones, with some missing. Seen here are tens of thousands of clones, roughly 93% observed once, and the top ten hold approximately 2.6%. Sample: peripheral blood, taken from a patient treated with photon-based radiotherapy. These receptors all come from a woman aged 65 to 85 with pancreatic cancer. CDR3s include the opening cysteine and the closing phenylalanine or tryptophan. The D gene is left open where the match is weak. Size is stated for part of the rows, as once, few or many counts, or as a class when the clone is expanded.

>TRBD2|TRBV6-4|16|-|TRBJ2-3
TGTGCCAGCAGTGAGCCGACTAGCGGGAGTACAGATACGCAGTATTTT
CASSEPTSGSTDTQYF
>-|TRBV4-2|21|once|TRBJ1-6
TGTGCCAGCAGCCACCCCCGGGGCAGGGGCGCAAAGGGCTCCTATAATTCACCCCTCCACTTT
CASSHPRGRGAKGSYNSPLHF
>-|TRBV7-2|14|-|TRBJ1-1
TGTGCCAGCAGCTTAAGCCCACAGGGCACTGAAGCTTTCTTT
CASSLSPQGTEAFF
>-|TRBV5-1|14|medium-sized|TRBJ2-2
TGCGCCAGCAGCTTGGGGTCCTACACCGGGGAGCTGTTTTTT
CASSLGSYTGELFF
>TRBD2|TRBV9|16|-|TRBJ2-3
TGTGCCAGCAGCCCGCGGACTAGCGGGAGGGGAGATACGCAGTATTTT
CASSPRTSGRGDTQYF
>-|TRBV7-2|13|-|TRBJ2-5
TGTGCCAGCAGCTTGGTGGAGAGACAGACCCAGTACTTC
CASSLVERQTQYF
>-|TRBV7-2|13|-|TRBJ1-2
TGTGCCAGCAGCCCCGACAAGAACTATGGCTACACCTTC
CASSPDKNYGYTF
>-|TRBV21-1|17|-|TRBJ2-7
TGTGCCAGCAGCGGATCAGACAGGGGGCGATCCCTCTACGAGCAGTACTTC
CASSGSDRGRSLYEQYF
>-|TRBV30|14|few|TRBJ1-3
TGTGCCTGGAGTCCTACAGGGCCTGGAAACACCATATATTTT
CAWSPTGPGNTIYF
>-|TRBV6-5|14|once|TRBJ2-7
TGTGCCAGCAGTTACGGCAGGGGAGCCTACGAGCAGTACTTC
CASSYGRGAYEQYF
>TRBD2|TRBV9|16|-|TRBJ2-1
TGTGCCAGCAGCGTCTCCGGGACTAGCGGGAGTAATGAGCAGTTCTTC
CASSVSGTSGSNEQFF
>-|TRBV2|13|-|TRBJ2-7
TGTGCCAGCAGTTTTTCACAGGGTTACGAGCAGTACTTC
CASSFSQGYEQYF
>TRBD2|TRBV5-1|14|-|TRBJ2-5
TGCGCCAGCGCTCCACTAGCGGAACAAGAGACCCAGTACTTC
CASAPLAEQETQYF
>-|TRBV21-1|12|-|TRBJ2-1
TGTGCCAGCAGCGCAGGATCAGGGTGGCAGTTCTTC
CASSAGSGWQFF
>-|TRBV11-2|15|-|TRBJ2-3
TGTGCCAGCAGCTTTGGAGACTTTGGCACAGATACGCAGTATTTT
CASSFGDFGTDTQYF
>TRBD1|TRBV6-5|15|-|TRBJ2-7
TGTGCCAGCAGGAGACCGGGACAGGGGCCCTACGAGCAGTACTTC
CASRRPGQGPYEQYF
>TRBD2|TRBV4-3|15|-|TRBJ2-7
TGCGCCAGCAGCCAAGATCGAAGCGGGGACTACGAGCAGTACTTC
CASSQDRSGDYEQYF
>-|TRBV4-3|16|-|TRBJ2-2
TGCGCCAGCAGCCAAGTGAGGGGCTTAGACACCGGGGAGCTGTTTTTT
CASSQVRGLDTGELFF
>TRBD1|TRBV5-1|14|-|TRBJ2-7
TGCGCCAGCAGCTTATGGACAGGGTCGGGAGAGCAGTACTTC
CASSLWTGSGEQYF
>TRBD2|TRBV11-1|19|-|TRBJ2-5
TGTGCCAGCAGCGCAATCCCGGGACTAGCGGGAGTGTATCGAGAGACCCAGTACTTC
CASSAIPGLAGVYRETQYF
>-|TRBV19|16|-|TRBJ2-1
TGTGCCAGTAGTAACGCCCCGGGAGAGCTTTTCAATGAGCAGTTCTTC
CASSNAPGELFNEQFF
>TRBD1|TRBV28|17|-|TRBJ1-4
TGTGCCAGCAGCCTGCTTTTCCCGACAGGGGGAGAAGAAAAACTGTTTTTT
CASSLLFPTGGEEKLFF
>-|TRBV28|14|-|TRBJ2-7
TGTGCCAGCACCGGAACGTTGGGAAACTACGAGCAGTACTTC
CASTGTLGNYEQYF
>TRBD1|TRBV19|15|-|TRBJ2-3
TGTGCCAGTAGTATCCGGGACAGGGCTTCAGATACGCAGTATTTT
CASSIRDRASDTQYF
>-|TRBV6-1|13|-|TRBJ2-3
TGTGCCAGCAGTCACCGGAGCACAGATACGCAGTATTTT
CASSHRSTDTQYF
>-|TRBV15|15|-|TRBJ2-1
TGTGCCACCAGCAGAGGGGGAGCGAGGAGCGGTGAGCAGTTCTTC
CATSRGGARSGEQFF
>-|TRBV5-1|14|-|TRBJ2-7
TGCGCCAGCAGCTTGACGGGAGAGGCCTACGAGCAGTACTTC
CASSLTGEAYEQYF